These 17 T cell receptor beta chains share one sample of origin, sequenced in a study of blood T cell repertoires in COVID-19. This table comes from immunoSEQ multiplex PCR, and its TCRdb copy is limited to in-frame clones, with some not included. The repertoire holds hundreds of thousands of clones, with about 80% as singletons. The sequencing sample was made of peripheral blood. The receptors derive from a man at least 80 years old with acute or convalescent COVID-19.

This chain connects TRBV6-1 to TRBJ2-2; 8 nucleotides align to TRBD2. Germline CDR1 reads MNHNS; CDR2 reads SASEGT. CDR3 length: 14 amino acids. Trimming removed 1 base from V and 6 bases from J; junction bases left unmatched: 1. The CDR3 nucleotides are TGTGCCAGCAGTGAAGTGGGACTAGCCGGGGAGCTGTTTTTT. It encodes CASSEVGLAGELFF.

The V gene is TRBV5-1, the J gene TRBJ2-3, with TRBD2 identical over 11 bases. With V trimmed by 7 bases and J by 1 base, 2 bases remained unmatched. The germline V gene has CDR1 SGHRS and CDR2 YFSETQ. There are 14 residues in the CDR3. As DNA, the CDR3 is TGCGCCAGCCTACTAGCGGGAGGCACAGATACGCAGTATTTT. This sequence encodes CASLLAGGTDTQYF.

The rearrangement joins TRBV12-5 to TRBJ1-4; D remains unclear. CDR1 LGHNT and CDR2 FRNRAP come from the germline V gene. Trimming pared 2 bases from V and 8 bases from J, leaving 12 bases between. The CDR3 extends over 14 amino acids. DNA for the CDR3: TGTGCTAGTGGTTTGTTTGGTGTAGCAGAAAAACTGTTTTTT. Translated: CASGLFGVAEKLFF. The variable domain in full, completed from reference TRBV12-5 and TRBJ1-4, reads DARVTQTPRHKVTEMGQEVTMRCQPILGHNTVFWYRQTMMQGLELLAYFRNRAPLDDSGMPKDRFSAEMPDATLATLKIQPSEPRDSAVYFCASGLFGVAEKLFFGSGTQLSVL.

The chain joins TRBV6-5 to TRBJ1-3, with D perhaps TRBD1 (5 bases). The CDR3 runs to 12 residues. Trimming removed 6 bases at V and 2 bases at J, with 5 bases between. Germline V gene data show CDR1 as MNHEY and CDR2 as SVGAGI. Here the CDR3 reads CASSRAGNTIYF. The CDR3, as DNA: TGTGCCAGCAGCAGGGCTGGAAACACCATATATTTT.

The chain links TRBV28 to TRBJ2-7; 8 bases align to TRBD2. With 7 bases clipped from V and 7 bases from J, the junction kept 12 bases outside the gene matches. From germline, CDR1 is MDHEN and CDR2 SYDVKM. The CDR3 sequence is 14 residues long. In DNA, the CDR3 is TGTGCCAGCACACATTTGAGCGGGGGCCCAGAGCAGTACTTC. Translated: CASTHLSGGPEQYF.

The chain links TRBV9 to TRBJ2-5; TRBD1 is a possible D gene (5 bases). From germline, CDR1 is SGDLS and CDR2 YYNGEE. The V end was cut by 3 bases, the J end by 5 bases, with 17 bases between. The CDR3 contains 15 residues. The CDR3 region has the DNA TGTGCCAGCAGCGATCGCGACAGTCAGGCGGAGACCCAGTACTTC. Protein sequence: CASSDRDSQAETQYF.

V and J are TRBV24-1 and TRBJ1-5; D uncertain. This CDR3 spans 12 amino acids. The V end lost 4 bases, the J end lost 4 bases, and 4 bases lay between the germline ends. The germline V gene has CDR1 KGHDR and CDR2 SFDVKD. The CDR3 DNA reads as TGTGCCACCAGTGAGGAGAATCAGCCCCAGCATTTT. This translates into CATSEENQPQHF.

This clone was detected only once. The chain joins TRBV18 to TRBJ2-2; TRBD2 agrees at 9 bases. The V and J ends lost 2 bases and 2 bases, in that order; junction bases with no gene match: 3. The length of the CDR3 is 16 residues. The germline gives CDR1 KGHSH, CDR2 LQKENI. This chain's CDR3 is CASSPGTSTNTGELFF. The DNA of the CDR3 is TGTGCCAGCTCACCAGGGACTAGCACTAACACCGGGGAGCTGTTTTTT.

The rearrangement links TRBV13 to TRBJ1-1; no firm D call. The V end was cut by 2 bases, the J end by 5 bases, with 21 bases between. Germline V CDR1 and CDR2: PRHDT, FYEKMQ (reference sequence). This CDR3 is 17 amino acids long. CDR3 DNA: TGTGCCAGCAGCTTAAGTTCAATTTTTCGGCGAGGAACTGAAGCTTTCTTT. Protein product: CASSLSSIFRRGTEAFF.

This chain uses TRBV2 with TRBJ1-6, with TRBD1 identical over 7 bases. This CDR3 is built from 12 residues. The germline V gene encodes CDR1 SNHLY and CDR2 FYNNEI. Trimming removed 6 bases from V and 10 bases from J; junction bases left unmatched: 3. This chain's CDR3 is CASRQGRSPLHF. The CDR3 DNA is TGTGCCAGCAGACAGGGGAGGTCACCCCTCCACTTT.

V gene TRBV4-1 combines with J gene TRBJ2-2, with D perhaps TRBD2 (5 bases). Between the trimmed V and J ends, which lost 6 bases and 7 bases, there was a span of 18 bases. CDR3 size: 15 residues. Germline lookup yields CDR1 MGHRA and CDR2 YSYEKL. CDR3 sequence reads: CASRIEGTSYGELFF. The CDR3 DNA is TGCGCCAGCAGGATAGAGGGCACTAGTTACGGGGAGCTGTTTTTT.

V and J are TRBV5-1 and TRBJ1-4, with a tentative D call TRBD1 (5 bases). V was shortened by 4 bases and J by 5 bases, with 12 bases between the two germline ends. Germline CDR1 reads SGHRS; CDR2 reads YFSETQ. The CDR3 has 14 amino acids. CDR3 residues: CASSGGGPNEKLFF. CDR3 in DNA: TGCGCCAGCAGCGGGGGAGGTCCCAATGAAAAACTGTTTTTT.

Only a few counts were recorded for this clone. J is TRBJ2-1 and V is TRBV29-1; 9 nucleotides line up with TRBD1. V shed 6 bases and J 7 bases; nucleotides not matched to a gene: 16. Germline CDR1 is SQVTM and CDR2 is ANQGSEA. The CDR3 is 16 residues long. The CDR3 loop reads CSVGGTGSRRRNEQFF. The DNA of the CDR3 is TGCAGCGTGGGGGGGACAGGGAGTCGTCGGCGGAATGAGCAGTTCTTC.

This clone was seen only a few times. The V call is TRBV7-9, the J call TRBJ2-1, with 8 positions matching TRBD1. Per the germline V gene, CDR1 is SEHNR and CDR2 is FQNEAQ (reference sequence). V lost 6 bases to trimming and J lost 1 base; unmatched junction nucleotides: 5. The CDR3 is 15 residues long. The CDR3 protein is CASSYGQGSYNEQFF. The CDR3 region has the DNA TGTGCCAGCAGTTATGGACAGGGATCCTACAATGAGCAGTTCTTC. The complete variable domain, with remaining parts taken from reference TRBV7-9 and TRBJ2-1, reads DTGVSQNPRHKITKRGQNVTFRCDPISEHNRLYWYRQTLGQGPEFLTYFQNEAQLEKSRLLSDRFSAERPKGSFSTLEIQRTEQGDSAMYLCASSYGQGSYNEQFFGPGTRLTVL.

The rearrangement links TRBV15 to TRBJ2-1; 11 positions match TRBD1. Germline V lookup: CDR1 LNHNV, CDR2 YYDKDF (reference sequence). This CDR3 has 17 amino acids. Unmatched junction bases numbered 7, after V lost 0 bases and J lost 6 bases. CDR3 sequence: CATSRESAGTGGNEQFF. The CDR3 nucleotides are TGTGCCACCAGCAGAGAATCGGCGGGGACAGGGGGCAATGAGCAGTTCTTC.

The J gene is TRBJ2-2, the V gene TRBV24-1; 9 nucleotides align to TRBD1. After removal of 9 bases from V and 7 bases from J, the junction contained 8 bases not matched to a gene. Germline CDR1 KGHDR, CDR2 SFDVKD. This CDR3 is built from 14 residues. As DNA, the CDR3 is TGTGCCACCTTACCGGGACAGGGAAGCGGGGAGCTGTTTTTT. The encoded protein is CATLPGQGSGELFF.

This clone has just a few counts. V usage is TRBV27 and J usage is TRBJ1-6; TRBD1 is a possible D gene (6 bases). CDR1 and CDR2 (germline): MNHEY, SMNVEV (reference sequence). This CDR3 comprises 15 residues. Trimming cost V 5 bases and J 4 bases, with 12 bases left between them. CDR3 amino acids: CASSRATGYNSPLHF. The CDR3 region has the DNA TGTGCCAGCAGTCGAGCGACAGGTTATAATTCACCCCTCCACTTT.